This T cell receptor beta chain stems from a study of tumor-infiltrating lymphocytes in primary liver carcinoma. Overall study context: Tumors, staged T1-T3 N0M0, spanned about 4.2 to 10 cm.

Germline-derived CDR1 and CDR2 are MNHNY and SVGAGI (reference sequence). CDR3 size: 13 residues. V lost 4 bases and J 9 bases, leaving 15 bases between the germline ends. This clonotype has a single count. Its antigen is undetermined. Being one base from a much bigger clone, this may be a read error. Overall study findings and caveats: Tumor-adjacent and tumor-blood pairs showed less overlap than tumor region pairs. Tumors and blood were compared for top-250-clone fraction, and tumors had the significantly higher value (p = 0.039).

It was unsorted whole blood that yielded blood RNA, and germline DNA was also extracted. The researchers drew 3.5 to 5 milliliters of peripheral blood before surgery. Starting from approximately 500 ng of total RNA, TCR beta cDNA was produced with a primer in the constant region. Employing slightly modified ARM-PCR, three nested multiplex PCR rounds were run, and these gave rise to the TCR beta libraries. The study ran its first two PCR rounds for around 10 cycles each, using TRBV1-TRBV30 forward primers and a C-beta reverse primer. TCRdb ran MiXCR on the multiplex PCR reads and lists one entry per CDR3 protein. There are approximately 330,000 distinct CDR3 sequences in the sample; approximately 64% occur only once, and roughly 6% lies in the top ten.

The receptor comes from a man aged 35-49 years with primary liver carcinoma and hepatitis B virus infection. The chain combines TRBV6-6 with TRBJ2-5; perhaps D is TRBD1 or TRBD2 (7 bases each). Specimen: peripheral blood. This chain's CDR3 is CASSLEGAGAQYF. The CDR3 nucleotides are TGTGCCAGCAGTTTGGAGGGGGCGGGGGCCCAGTACTTC.